This TCR beta chain was profiled in a study of early T cells in non-severe SARS-CoV-2 infection. TCRdb analysed the 5' RACE reads with MiXCR anew, one entry per CDR3 protein. The sample consists of tens of thousands of distinct CDR3 sequences, more than 9% of them appearing once. The V and J ends lost 10 bases and 3 bases respectively, with 13 bases between them. The CDR3 loop spans 12 amino acids. In germline, CDR1 is ENHRY, CDR2 SYGVKD. The sequence was collected from an adult who was a healthcare worker with PCR-confirmed SARS-CoV-2 infection or an uninfected control (not recorded which). The source material was whole blood. The chain recombines TRBV10-3 with TRBJ2-7; either TRBD1 or TRBD2 may fit D (5 bases each). CDR3 amino acids: CATRDGHYEQYF. CDR3 DNA sequence: TGTGCCACCCGGGACGGCCACTACGAGCAGTACTTC.